This paragraph covers one T cell receptor beta chain sequence. Its antigen remains unknown. This sample was taken from a study of CD8 T cells in ankylosing spondylitis. The study, taken as a whole, reports: Blood of patients with ankylosing spondylitis appeared to be characterized by a TCR beta motif of several highly homologous variants.

In germline, CDR1 is MDHEN, CDR2 SYDVKM. Trimming pared 3 bases from V and 5 bases from J, leaving 7 bases between. This CDR3 has 13 residues. TCRdb reprocessed the 5' RACE reads with MiXCR, giving one entry per CDR3 protein. This sample carries around 130,000 distinct CDR3 sequences, 17% of them seen once, and the ten largest clones take roughly 30%. The material sequenced was blood, either unsorted or a sorted T cell fraction (not recorded which). This clonotype was sampled from a male donor with ankylosing spondylitis. This chain links TRBV28 with TRBJ1-4; D gene unclear. In DNA, the CDR3 is TGTGCCAGCAGTTTTGGCGGGAATGAAAAACTGTTTTTT. Its translation is CASSFGGNEKLFF.